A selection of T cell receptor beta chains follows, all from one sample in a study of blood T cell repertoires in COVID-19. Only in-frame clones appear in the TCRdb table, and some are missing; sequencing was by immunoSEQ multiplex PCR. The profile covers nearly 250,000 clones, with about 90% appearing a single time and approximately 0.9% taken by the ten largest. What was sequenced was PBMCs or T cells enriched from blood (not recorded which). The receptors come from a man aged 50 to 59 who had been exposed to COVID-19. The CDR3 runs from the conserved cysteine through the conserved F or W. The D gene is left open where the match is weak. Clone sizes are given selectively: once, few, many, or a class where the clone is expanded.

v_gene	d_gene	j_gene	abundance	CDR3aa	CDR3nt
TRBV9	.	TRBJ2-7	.	CASSVGNSNYEQYF	TGTGCCAGCAGCGTAGGTAACAGCAACTACGAGCAGTACTTC
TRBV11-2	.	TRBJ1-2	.	CASSLQAGSTYGYTF	TGTGCCAGCAGCTTACAAGCAGGGTCTACCTATGGCTACACCTTC
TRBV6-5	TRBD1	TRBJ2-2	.	CASSWTGNTGELFF	TGTGCCAGCAGTTGGACAGGGAACACCGGGGAGCTGTTTTTT
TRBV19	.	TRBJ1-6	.	CASSIPGRNSPLHF	TGTGCCAGTAGTATTCCGGGAAGAAATTCACCCCTCCACTTT
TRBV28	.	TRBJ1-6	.	CASSPIGVGNSPLHF	TGTGCCAGCAGCCCTATAGGGGTGGGTAATTCACCCCTCCACTTT
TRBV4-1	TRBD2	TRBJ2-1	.	CASSQHPSGDEQFF	TGCGCCAGCAGCCAACACCCTAGCGGGGACGAGCAGTTCTTC
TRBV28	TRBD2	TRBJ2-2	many	CASSQTSAAGELFF	TGTGCCAGCAGCCAAACTAGCGCGGCCGGGGAGCTGTTTTTT
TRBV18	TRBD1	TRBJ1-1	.	CASSLMTGRNTEAFF	TGTGCCAGCTCACTCATGACAGGGCGCAACACTGAAGCTTTCTTT
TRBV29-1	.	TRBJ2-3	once	CSVLAVDTQYF	TGCAGCGTTCTGGCGGTAGATACGCAGTATTTT
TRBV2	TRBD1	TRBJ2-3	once	CASSGTGGIDTQYF	TGTGCCAGCAGTGGGACAGGGGGTATAGATACGCAGTATTTT
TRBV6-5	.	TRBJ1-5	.	CASSRDSYQPQHF	TGTGCCAGCAGTCGCGACAGTTATCAGCCCCAGCATTTT
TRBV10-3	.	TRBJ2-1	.	CAISETAENEQFF	TGTGCCATCAGTGAGACAGCGGAGAATGAGCAGTTCTTC
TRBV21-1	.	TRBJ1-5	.	CASKGGTGGNQPQHF	TGTGCCAGCAAGGGAGGGACAGGGGGCAATCAGCCCCAGCATTTT
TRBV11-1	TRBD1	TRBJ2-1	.	CASSPGQGANNEQFF	TGTGCCAGCAGCCCCGGACAGGGAGCGAACAATGAGCAGTTCTTC
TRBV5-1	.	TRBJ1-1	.	CASSLFAGAEAFF	TGCGCCAGCAGCTTGTTTGCAGGGGCTGAAGCTTTCTTT
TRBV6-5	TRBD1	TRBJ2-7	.	CASRGQGSLVQYF	TGTGCCAGCAGGGGACAGGGGAGTTTAGTGCAGTACTTC
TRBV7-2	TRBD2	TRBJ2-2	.	CASSLKRGDTGELFF	TGTGCCAGCAGCTTAAAGCGGGGAGACACCGGGGAGCTGTTTTTT
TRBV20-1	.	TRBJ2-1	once	CSASESAASSYNEQFF	TGCAGTGCTAGTGAGTCAGCGGCTAGCTCCTACAATGAGCAGTTCTTC
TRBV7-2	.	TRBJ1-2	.	CASSLVPDMGYTF	TGTGCCAGCAGCTTAGTGCCAGATATGGGCTACACCTTC
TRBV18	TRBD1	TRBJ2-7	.	CASSLLDRGYEQYF	TGTGCCAGCTCACTTCTCGACAGGGGCTACGAGCAGTACTTC
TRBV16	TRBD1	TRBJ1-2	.	CASSPGTGRHGYTF	TGTGCCAGCAGCCCCGGGACAGGGCGTCATGGCTACACCTTC
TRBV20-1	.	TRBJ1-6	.	CSASRTVKSSPLHF	TGCAGTGCTAGTCGAACAGTAAAAAGTTCACCCCTCCACTTT
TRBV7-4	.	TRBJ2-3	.	CASKRLVSPLPTDTQYF	TGTGCCAGCAAGAGACTAGTTTCTCCGCTCCCCACAGATACGCAGTATTTT
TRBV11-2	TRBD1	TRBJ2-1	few	CASSRGQGTYNEQFF	TGTGCCAGCAGCCGAGGACAGGGGACATACAATGAGCAGTTCTTC